The rows below give T cell receptor beta chains drawn from one sample of a study of regulatory T cells in long-lasting Graves disease. TCRdb itself ran the multiplex PCR reads through MiXCR, one entry per CDR3 protein. The sample yields hundreds of thousands of distinct CDR3 sequences, approximately 12% seen once. These data also featured in a second study, about T cells in Graves' hyperthyroidism and ophthalmopathy.

The starting material was peripheral blood mononuclear cells (PBMCs), obtained at new diagnosis, from a patient treated with antithyroid drugs. Every receptor here comes from a man aged 25 to 45 with Graves disease. CDR3s include the opening cysteine and the closing phenylalanine or tryptophan. D genes are given only for firm matches. Not all rows give a size; the values are once, few, many and, for expanded clones, a class.

V	D	length	size	J	DNA	CDR3
TRBV20-1	NA	13	NA	TRBJ2-5	TGCAGTGCTCTCCGGCAGGGAGAAGAGACCCAGTACTTC	CSALRQGEETQYF
TRBV20-1	TRBD2	15	many	TRBJ2-3	TGCAGTGCCCCGGGACTAGCGGGATTCTCAGATACGCAGTATTTT	CSAPGLAGFSDTQYF
TRBV5-1	NA	15	NA	TRBJ1-4	TGCGCCAGCAGCTTGGCGGACAGCGGTAATGAAAAACTGTTTTTT	CASSLADSGNEKLFF
TRBV12-3/TRBV12-4	NA	16	NA	TRBJ1-5	TGTGCCAGCAGTTTAATGGGACACCCTAGCAATCAGCCCCAGCATTTT	CASSLMGHPSNQPQHF
TRBV12-3/TRBV12-4	NA	14	many	TRBJ2-2	TGTGCCAGCAGTTTCGACAGACTTACCGGGGAGCTGTTTTTT	CASSFDRLTGELFF
TRBV29-1	TRBD2	14	many	TRBJ2-3	TGCAGCGGATTCCGACTAGCGGAGTCAGATACGCAGTATTTT	CSGFRLAESDTQYF
TRBV7-8	TRBD2	16	many	TRBJ2-1	TGTGCCAGCAGCTCACTAGCGGGAGTCTCCTACAATGAGCAGTTCTTC	CASSSLAGVSYNEQFF
TRBV20-1	NA	16	many	TRBJ2-3	TGCAGTGCTAGGGAACCCTTCGAGGGAGGAACAGATACGCAGTATTTT	CSAREPFEGGTDTQYF
TRBV7-6	TRBD2	13	many	TRBJ2-1	TGTGCCAGCAGCTTAACACTAGCGGGCGAGCAGTTCTTC	CASSLTLAGEQFF
TRBV4-1	TRBD1	17	NA	TRBJ2-7	TGCGCCAGCAGCCAAGACTACAGGGGGCGGATAACCTACGAGCAGTACTTC	CASSQDYRGRITYEQYF
TRBV6-1	NA	14	few	TRBJ2-2	TGTGCCAGCAGTGGAATATGGAACACCGGGGAGCTGTTTTTT	CASSGIWNTGELFF
TRBV30	NA	12	few	TRBJ2-7	TGTGCCTGGAGTGTACAGCTTGGCGAGCAGTACTTC	CAWSVQLGEQYF
TRBV5-1	TRBD1	16	NA	TRBJ1-1	TGCGCCAGCAGCTTGGCTCGTGCGACAGGGTCCACTGAAGCTTTCTTT	CASSLARATGSTEAFF
TRBV3-1	NA	15	NA	TRBJ2-7	TGTGCCAGCAGCCAAGGTCAAGAGAGCTCCTACGAGCAGTACTTC	CASSQGQESSYEQYF
TRBV20-1	NA	16	many	TRBJ2-1	TGCAGTGCTAGATCCGGAGTTCCTAGCTCCTACAATGAGCAGTTCTTC	CSARSGVPSSYNEQFF
TRBV29-1	TRBD1	14	NA	TRBJ2-4	TGCAGCGTTGAGAGGACAGGGGAAGAATACATTCAGTACTTC	CSVERTGEEYIQYF
TRBV5-1	TRBD2	14	many	TRBJ2-7	TGCGCCAGCAGCGAGGGGACTAGATACCACGAGCAGTACTTC	CASSEGTRYHEQYF